Below are 26 T cell receptor beta chains sequenced from a single sample in a study of blood T cells in healthy people across ages. A second PCR of 7 to 11 cycles used a sample-barcoded 5' primer and a J-beta primer mix. TCRdb re-called the 5' RACE reads with MiXCR, one entry per CDR3 protein. This repertoire shows some 1.6 million distinct CDR3 sequences, almost 35% found once; its top ten account for approximately 10%. Sequenced sample: blood. All receptors come from a woman aged 25 to 39 in good health.

The chain has TRBV6-1 and TRBJ1-5; possibly TRBD1 for D (5 bases). The CDR3 runs to 16 residues. Trimming stripped 8 bases from V and 3 bases from J, with 20 bases between. In germline, CDR1 is MNHNS, CDR2 SASEGT. CDR3 loop: CASSLWAGQPNQPQHF. CDR3 nucleotides: TGTGCCAGCTCCCTGTGGGCAGGGCAACCCAATCAGCCCCAGCATTTT.

The V and J genes are TRBV5-4 and TRBJ2-1; D possibly corresponds to TRBD1 (5 bases). Germline V CDR1 and CDR2: SGHNT, YYREEE (reference sequence). V was cut by 2 bases and J by 5 bases, with 11 bases left in between. This CDR3 is built from 14 residues. CDR3 amino acids: CASSLRQFNNEQFF. The CDR3 DNA sequence: TGTGCCAGCAGCTTACGACAGTTCAACAATGAGCAGTTCTTC. The whole variable domain, remainder taken from reference TRBV5-4 and TRBJ2-1, is ETGVTQSPTHLIKTRGQQVTLRCSSQSGHNTVSWYQQALGQGPQFIFQYYREEENGRGNFPPRFSGLQFPNYSSELNVNALELDDSALYLCASSLRQFNNEQFFGPGTRLTVL.

This chain connects TRBV14 to TRBJ2-7, with D unresolved. Germline V lookup: CDR1 SGHDN, CDR2 FVKESK. The CDR3 extends over 14 amino acids. V lost 3 bases and J 9 bases, leaving 18 bases between the germline ends. The CDR3 DNA reads TGTGCCAGCAGCCACCGGACGGGTCTAACTGTGCAGTACTTC. Protein sequence: CASSHRTGLTVQYF.

This clonotype was observed a few times. For the CDR3, the DNA is TGCGCCAGCAGCTTGAGGGGGGCCGGGACATTGAACACCGGGGAGCTGTTTTTT. It yields the protein CASSLRGAGTLNTGELFF. The rearrangement links TRBV5-1 to TRBJ2-2; D is tentatively TRBD1 or TRBD2 (6 bases each). The germline CDR1 and CDR2 sequences are SGHRS and YFSETQ. The germline V and J ends were trimmed by 1 base and 1 base, with 17 bases remaining between them. The CDR3 length is 18 residues.

The chain recombines TRBV6-1 with TRBJ1-4; D not resolved. From germline, CDR1 is MNHNS and CDR2 SASEGT. The CDR3 extends over 15 amino acids. V lost 3 bases and J 2 bases, leaving 10 bases between the germline ends. The CDR3, as DNA: TGTGCCAGCAGTGACGCTGTAGGTACTAATGAAAAACTGTTTTTT. Its protein is CASSDAVGTNEKLFF.

The chain uses TRBV20-1 and TRBJ2-1; 12 bases are a match to TRBD2. CDR3 length: 20 residues. J was trimmed by 7 bases and V by 3 bases; bases with no gene match: 22. Germline values: CDR1 DFQATT, CDR2 SNEGSKA (reference sequence). The CDR3 sequence: CSASASGTTLAGGPLNEQFF. DNA for the CDR3: TGCAGTGCTAGCGCCTCCGGGACAACACTAGCGGGAGGCCCCCTAAATGAGCAGTTCTTC.

This chain connects TRBV7-9 to TRBJ2-7; 10 nucleotides agree with TRBD2. With V trimmed by 5 bases and J by 4 bases, 8 bases remained unmatched. Per germline, CDR1 SEHNR and CDR2 FQNEAQ (reference sequence). The length of the CDR3 is 15 residues. CDR3 nucleotides: TGTGCCAGCAGCCCGCTAGCGGGAGTCCGATACGAGCAGTACTTC. As protein: CASSPLAGVRYEQYF.

This clonotype was detected only a few times. The chain has TRBV6-1 and TRBJ2-7; no clear D gene. The CDR3 length is 17 residues. Germline assignment: CDR1 MNHNS and CDR2 SASEGT. V was shortened by 0 bases and J by 0 bases, with 15 bases between the two germline ends. The CDR3 nucleotides are TGTGCCAGCAGTGAAGCGCTTCTGGTCCGATCCTCCTACGAGCAGTACTTC. It specifies CASSEALLVRSSYEQYF.

The V gene is TRBV6-6, the J gene TRBJ1-5; no clear D gene. The CDR3 is made up of 13 amino acids. V was cut by 7 bases and J by 3 bases, with 10 bases left in between. CDR1 and CDR2 from the germline V gene are MNHNY and SVGAGI (reference sequence). This CDR3 reads CASTDGDNQPQHF. CDR3 nucleotides: TGTGCCAGCACCGATGGGGACAATCAGCCCCAGCATTTT.

Only one count was recorded for this clonotype. The chain uses TRBV5-1 and TRBJ2-5; 7 nucleotides match TRBD2. V gave up 0 bases and J gave up 1 base; unmatched junction bases: 9. The germline V gene has CDR1 SGHRS and CDR2 YFSETQ. CDR3 length: 17 amino acids. The CDR3 region has the DNA TGCGCCAGCAGCTTGGCCTTAGCTAGCGGCTTCCAAGAGACCCAGTACTTC. It codes for CASSLALASGFQETQYF.

V usage is TRBV4-1 and J usage is TRBJ2-1; 10 bases match TRBD2. Germline V gene data show CDR1 as MGHRA and CDR2 as YSYEKL. Trimming at V came to 0 bases and at J to 5 bases, leaving 4 bases not matched to a gene. There are 16 residues in the CDR3. CDR3 DNA: TGCGCCAGCAGCCAAGAGGAACTAGCGGGGCACAATGAGCAGTTCTTC. Translated, it gives CASSQEELAGHNEQFF.

This chain links TRBV28 with TRBJ2-7, with 7 bases aligning to TRBD2. V shed 7 bases, J shed 4 bases, and the junction held 7 bases outside the gene matches. The CDR3 is 13 residues long. Looked up from germline, CDR1 is MDHEN and CDR2 is SYDVKM. Here the CDR3 DNA reads TGTGCCAGCACCCTGGGGGAGGGATACGAGCAGTACTTC. The encoded protein is CASTLGEGYEQYF.

The J gene is TRBJ1-2, the V gene TRBV20-1; possible D gene TRBD1, 6 bases. The CDR3 has 14 amino acids. The V end lost 6 bases, the J end lost 6 bases, and 20 bases lay between the germline ends. In germline, CDR1 is DFQATT, CDR2 SNEGSKA (reference sequence). CDR3 loop: CSAAQAGRDNGYTF. The CDR3 DNA reads as TGCAGTGCCGCTCAGGCGGGCAGGGACAATGGCTACACCTTC.

This clonotype has just one count. Being one base from a much bigger clone, this may be a read error. V gene TRBV29-1 combines with J gene TRBJ2-1; D remains unclear. Germline CDR1 and CDR2: SQVTM and ANQGSEA. V was clipped by 5 bases and J by 2 bases, with 19 bases between them. The CDR3 loop spans 16 amino acids. The CDR3 is CSVKVKPLSAYNEQFF. Written as DNA, the CDR3 is TGCAGCGTTAAAGTTAAGCCTCTATCTGCCTACAATGAGCAGTTCTTC.

This clonotype was observed many times. The rearrangement uses TRBV28 and TRBJ2-7; D unclear. The CDR3 covers 11 residues. Germline values: CDR1 MDHEN, CDR2 SYDVKM. V was pared by 2 bases and J by 4 bases, with 3 bases between. The CDR3 loop is CASSLRYEQYF. The CDR3 DNA reads TGTGCCAGCAGTTTAAGGTACGAGCAGTACTTC.

This clonotype was picked up a small number of times. One junction end does not reproduce the germline sequence, and a read error may be involved. Here the CDR3 DNA reads TGCAGTGCTCGAGAGGGCAGGGGTAACGGCTACACCTTC. It specifies CSAREGRGNGYTF. V is TRBV20-1 and J is TRBJ1-2, with D perhaps TRBD1 (6 bases). CDR1 is DFQATT and CDR2 is SNEGSKA in the germline V gene (reference sequence). The CDR3 covers 13 residues.

This clonotype occurred a few times. The rearrangement joins TRBV6-5 to TRBJ2-5; TRBD2 matches at 9 bases. TRBJ2-7 explains the end of the DNA better; the J call may be wrong. CDR1 is MNHEY, CDR2 SVGAGI, per germline. The length of the CDR3 is 16 residues. The CDR3: CASSPAGLANLREQYF. CDR3 in DNA: TGTGCCAGCAGTCCGGCGGGACTAGCTAATCTCCGCGAGCAGTACTTC.

Details on this clonotype: A much larger clone differs from this one at a single base, so this may be a read error. V is TRBV5-1 and J is TRBJ2-4; 9 bases align to TRBD2. TRBJ2-7 matches the DNA end more closely, so the J call is doubtful. This CDR3 is built from 15 residues. From germline, CDR1 is SGHRS and CDR2 YFSETQ. The CDR3 region is CARSLDPAGGGEQYF. The CDR3 region has the DNA TGCGCCCGCAGCTTGGATCCAGCGGGAGGCGGCGAGCAGTACTTC.

This clonotype was seen only a few times. V is TRBV20-1 and J is TRBJ2-1, with D perhaps matching TRBD2 (6 bases). The CDR3 is made up of 14 amino acids. Germline loops: CDR1 DFQATT, CDR2 SNEGSKA (reference sequence). The CDR3 DNA sequence: TGCAGGCCTGGGGCGGGGACCTCCTACAATGAGCAGTTCTTC. It codes for CRPGAGTSYNEQFF.

The chain joins TRBV6-1 to TRBJ2-5; unclear D gene. TRBJ2-7 explains the end of the DNA better; the J call may be wrong. Germline CDR1 is MNHNS and CDR2 is SASEGT. This CDR3 spans 13 amino acids. The CDR3: CASSAVKHYEQYF. The CDR3 DNA sequence: TGTGCCAGCAGTGCGGTCAAACACTACGAGCAGTACTTC.

A few counts support this clonotype. The chain combines TRBV27 with TRBJ1-1, with a tentative D call TRBD1 (5 bases). V was shortened by 0 bases and J by 4 bases, with 12 bases between the two germline ends. CDR3 length: 15 amino acids. Germline CDR1 reads MNHEY; CDR2 reads SMNVEV (reference sequence). CDR3 amino acids: CASSLSPGRGTEAFF. CDR3 nucleotides: TGTGCCAGCAGTTTATCTCCGGGGAGGGGCACTGAAGCTTTCTTT.

V gene TRBV20-1 combines with J gene TRBJ1-2, with D tentatively TRBD1 (5 bases). Germline loops: CDR1 DFQATT, CDR2 SNEGSKA (reference sequence). The CDR3 runs 14 residues. V dropped 5 bases and J dropped 5 bases, with 18 bases sitting between them. CDR3 DNA: TGCAGTGCTGCCCCTCACGGGGCGTATTATGGCTACACCTTC. The encoded protein is CSAAPHGAYYGYTF.

The chain is built from TRBV18 and TRBJ1-5; no clear D. This CDR3 has 16 amino acids. Germline values: CDR1 KGHSH, CDR2 LQKENI. Trimming pared 6 bases from V and 2 bases from J, leaving 17 bases between. This CDR3 is CASSGSVSNGNQPQHF. In nucleotides, the CDR3 is TGTGCCAGCTCCGGTTCGGTCTCCAACGGCAATCAGCCCCAGCATTTT.

This clonotype occurred once. The V and J genes are TRBV20-1 and TRBJ2-6, with D perhaps matching TRBD1 (6 bases). The CDR3 has 17 residues. Germline assignment: CDR1 DFQATT and CDR2 SNEGSKA (reference sequence). Trimming cost V 6 bases and J 0 bases, with 18 bases left between them. The CDR3 DNA follows: TGCAGTGCACTCCGGAGGACAGAGATCTCTGGGGCCAACGTCCTGACTTTC. Translating gives CSALRRTEISGANVLTF.

The V gene is TRBV9, the J gene TRBJ1-2; D unclear. The germline V gene has CDR1 SGDLS and CDR2 YYNGEE. The CDR3 extends over 11 amino acids. Trimming took off 3 bases at V and 9 bases at J, with 9 bases between the two ends. Here the CDR3 reads CASSDGWSYTF. CDR3 coding DNA: TGTGCCAGCAGCGACGGATGGAGCTACACCTTC.

The V and J genes are TRBV12-3 or TRBV12-4 and TRBJ2-1; D is possibly TRBD2 (7 bases). The CDR3 is made up of 17 amino acids. Trimming stripped 5 bases from V and 6 bases from J, with 23 bases between. As DNA, the CDR3 is TGTGCCAGCAGTACGAACTTAGGGGGGGGGGGCATCAATGAGCAGTTCTTC. It codes for CASSTNLGGGGINEQFF.